The rows below give T cell receptor beta chains drawn from one sample of a study of blood T cells in healthy people across ages. Using its own MiXCR run on the 5' RACE reads, TCRdb lists one record per CDR3 protein. The sample has about 780,000 distinct CDR3 sequences; about 46% are singletons. The sequenced sample consisted of blood. These receptors originate from a man older than 75 in good health. Each CDR3 is given with its conserved first and last residue. The D gene is left open where the match is weak. Part of the rows lack a size; the others show once, few, many or a class for expanded clones.

d_gene	j_gene	abundance	v_gene	CDR3nt	CDR3aa
.	TRBJ2-1	.	TRBV12-3/TRBV12-4	TGTGCCAGCAATCTACAGGGATGGGGTAACAATGAGCAGTTCTTC	CASNLQGWGNNEQFF
TRBD2	TRBJ2-1	few	TRBV28	TGTGCCAGCAGTTACACCTTAGGACTAGCGGGATATTACAATGAGCAGTTCTTC	CASSYTLGLAGYYNEQFF
.	TRBJ2-3	.	TRBV4-2	TGTGCCAGCAGCCAAGAGATTAGCACAGATACGCAGTATTTT	CASSQEISTDTQYF
.	TRBJ2-7	.	TRBV7-9	TGTGCCAGCAGCTTAGTAGCGGACTCCTACGAGCAGTACTTC	CASSLVADSYEQYF
.	TRBJ2-5	.	TRBV7-6	TGTGCCAGCAGCTTAGCTTCGGTCGTCTCCCCCATGGGGACCCAGTACTTC	CASSLASVVSPMGTQYF
.	TRBJ2-1	.	TRBV15	TGTGCCACCAGCGGAGATCGGCGACAACTGGCGAATGAGCAGTTCTTC	CATSGDRRQLANEQFF
.	TRBJ2-5	.	TRBV4-3	TGCGCCAGCAGCCAAAAGGGGGACAATGAGCAGTACTTC	CASSQKGDNEQYF
TRBD1	TRBJ1-1	few	TRBV5-5	TGTGCCAGCAGCGCCCGGACAGGGGGGCCCACTGAAGCTTTCTTT	CASSARTGGPTEAFF
.	TRBJ1-5	.	TRBV7-9	TGTGCCAGCAGCTTAACGGGGTACAATCAGCCCCAGCATTTT	CASSLTGYNQPQHF
.	TRBJ2-7	.	TRBV19	TGTGCCAGTAGTTCGCAGGACAGTCGCGACGAGCAGTACTTC	CASSSQDSRDEQYF
.	TRBJ2-3	.	TRBV15	TGTGCCACCAGCAGAGAGGGGGGCAGGCAGGCAGATACGCAGTATTTT	CATSREGGRQADTQYF
.	TRBJ2-7	few	TRBV10-3	TGTGCCATCAGTGAATTCGGACGGTACGAGCAGTACTTC	CAISEFGRYEQYF
.	TRBJ2-1	.	TRBV9	TGTGCCAGCAGCGCGGAGGGTTGGGGGACCTACAATGAGCAGTTCTTC	CASSAEGWGTYNEQFF
.	TRBJ2-7	.	TRBV6-2/TRBV6-3	TGTGCCAGCAGTTACAGGTCGCAGACCAAACACAATGAGCAGTACTTC	CASSYRSQTKHNEQYF
.	TRBJ2-1	few	TRBV29-1	TGCAGCGTTGGGATGGCGGGCTCCTACAATGAGCAGTTCTTC	CSVGMAGSYNEQFF
.	TRBJ1-5	.	TRBV7-2	TGTGCTAGCAGCTTAGACGCACGGGGGTCCCAGCATTTT	CASSLDARGSQHF
TRBD2	TRBJ2-1	.	TRBV27	TGTGCCAGCAGGCCTAGCGGGAGGAACGGTGAGCAGTTCTTC	CASRPSGRNGEQFF
TRBD2	TRBJ2-7	.	TRBV7-2	TGTGCCAGCAGCTGGACTAGCGGGAGTACCACCTACAATGAGCAGTACTTC	CASSWTSGSTTYNEQYF
.	TRBJ1-6	.	TRBV20-1	TGCAGTGCTAGAGATCTGGGCAGGGGAAGTTCACCCCTCCACTTT	CSARDLGRGSSPLHF
.	TRBJ1-1	.	TRBV15	TGTGCCACCAGCAAAACAAGGCTCCTGAACACTGAAGCTTTCTTT	CATSKTRLLNTEAFF
.	TRBJ2-5	.	TRBV7-2	TGTGCCAGCAGCCTCCGCCCGGGGGAGACCCAGTACTTC	CASSLRPGETQYF
.	TRBJ2-3	.	TRBV6-5	TGTGCCAGCAGTCGGGACGTCACAGATGCGCAGTATTTT	CASSRDVTDAQYF
TRBD2	TRBJ2-5	few	TRBV6-6	TGTGCCAGCAGTGGGGACTACGGCCAAGAGACCCAGTACTTC	CASSGDYGQETQYF
TRBD2	TRBJ2-5	.	TRBV5-4	TGTGCCAGCAGCCCGCGAGGCGGGAGGGCCAAAAACATTCCGTACTTC	CASSPRGGRAKNIPYF
TRBD1	TRBJ1-2	.	TRBV3-1	TGTGCCAGCAGCCTCGGACAGGGGGTAGGAGGCTACACCTTC	CASSLGQGVGGYTF
.	TRBJ1-5	few	TRBV29-1	TGCAGCGTTGGGGGGAGGGCCGGTCAGCCCCAGCATTTT	CSVGGRAGQPQHF
.	TRBJ2-5	.	TRBV6-5	TGTGCCAGCAGTAGTGGGTATCAGGGAGAGACCCAGTACTTC	CASSSGYQGETQYF
.	TRBJ2-6	many	TRBV12-3/TRBV12-4	TGTGCCAGCAGTTGGCGCGGGTCCGCCGGGGCCAACGTCCTGACTTTC	CASSWRGSAGANVLTF
.	TRBJ2-7	.	TRBV28	TGTGCCAGCAGTCAACTCGGACTAGGGACAGCAAATTTCTACGAGCAGTACTTC	CASSQLGLGTANFYEQYF
TRBD1	TRBJ2-7	.	TRBV20-1	TGCAGTGCTAGAGACTTTCCAGGGGGAAGATACAATGAGCAGTACTTC	CSARDFPGGRYNEQYF
.	TRBJ2-2	few	TRBV10-1	TGCGCCAGCAGTGAGATGACTCGGCGTGGGGAGCTGTTTTTT	CASSEMTRRGELFF
TRBD2	TRBJ2-7	few	TRBV6-4	TGTGCCAGCAGTACAGAAGCGGGAGGGCGGTACGAGCAGTACTTC	CASSTEAGGRYEQYF
TRBD1	TRBJ1-5	few	TRBV20-1	TGCAGTGCTAGCAATACAGGGGGCTCCGATCAGCCCCAGCATTTT	CSASNTGGSDQPQHF
TRBD2	TRBJ2-7	.	TRBV6-6	TGTGCCAGCAGCCCAAATAGCGGGAGCAATGAGCAGTACTTC	CASSPNSGSNEQYF
.	TRBJ1-2	.	TRBV28	TGTGCCAGCAGGGATCACTATGGCTACACCTTC	CASRDHYGYTF